Shown below are 16 T cell receptor beta chains from a single sample sequenced in a study of T cell responses to AZD1222 COVID-19 vaccine. Sequencing used immunoSEQ multiplex PCR; TCRdb keeps in-frame clones, though not all of them. The sample includes roughly 120,000 clones, 70% to 90% of them seen just once. Sequencing used peripheral blood, obtained on day 0 of AZD1222 vaccination. The receptors originated from an adult in good health.

The chain combines TRBV6-5 with TRBJ2-5, with TRBD2 identical over 12 bases. The V and J ends lost 8 bases and 4 bases, in that order; junction bases with no gene match: 8. This CDR3 spans 15 amino acids. CDR1 and CDR2 (germline): MNHEY, SVGAGI. The CDR3, as DNA: TGTGCCAGCCGGGCTAGCGGGGGGGCCGGAGAGACCCAGTACTTC. Protein sequence: CASRASGGAGETQYF.

The rearrangement joins TRBV18 to TRBJ2-1; 8 nucleotides line up with TRBD2. V shed 0 bases, J shed 3 bases, and the junction held 4 bases outside the gene matches. The CDR3 has 16 amino acids. The V gene's germline CDR1 is KGHSH and CDR2 LQKENI. CDR3 coding DNA: TGTGCCAGCTCACCACCGGGCGGGGGGCGCTACAATGAGCAGTTCTTC. It yields the protein CASSPPGGGRYNEQFF. The full variable domain, rest sourced from reference TRBV18 and TRBJ2-1, is NAGVMQNPRHLVRRRGQEARLRCSPMKGHSHVYWYRQLPEEGLKFMVYLQKENIIDESGMPKERFSAEFPKEGPSILRIQQVVRGDSAAYFCASSPPGGGRYNEQFFGPGTRLTVL.

The genes are TRBV4-3 and TRBJ1-3; D ambiguous. This CDR3 comprises 13 residues. V dropped 0 bases and J dropped 7 bases, with 7 bases sitting between them. Germline V CDR1 and CDR2: LGHNA, YSLEER. The CDR3 coding sequence is TGCGCCAGCAGCCAAGATAGTGGGAACACCATATATTTT. This encodes CASSQDSGNTIYF.

This clone was observed a handful of times. The chain links TRBV27 to TRBJ2-7; D uncertain. The CDR3 totals 14 residues. The germline V and J ends were trimmed by 6 bases and 3 bases, with 15 bases remaining between them. CDR1 and CDR2 from the germline V gene are MNHEY and SMNVEV (reference sequence). The CDR3 protein is CASSLRSVGYEQYF. CDR3 sequence (DNA): TGTGCCAGCAGCCTACGCTCGGTCGGCTACGAGCAGTACTTC.

This chain joins TRBV6-5 and TRBJ1-3, with TRBD1 as a possible D gene (5 bases). Trimming took 4 bases from V and 2 from J, leaving 12 bases between them. CDR3 size: 15 residues. The germline gives CDR1 MNHEY, CDR2 SVGAGI. The CDR3 is CASSSRRGAGNTIYF. CDR3 bases: TGTGCCAGCAGTTCCCGTCGGGGGGCTGGAAACACCATATATTTT.

This chain connects TRBV18 to TRBJ1-1; perhaps TRBD1 as D (6 bases). In germline, CDR1 is KGHSH, CDR2 LQKENI. Between the trimmed V and J ends, which lost 3 bases and 0 bases, there was a span of 14 bases. The CDR3 is 16 residues long. CDR3 nucleotide sequence: TGTGCCAGCTCACCGCGGACAGAACCTTTGAACACTGAAGCTTTCTTT. Its translation is CASSPRTEPLNTEAFF. Variable domain in full (rest from reference TRBV18 and TRBJ1-1): NAGVMQNPRHLVRRRGQEARLRCSPMKGHSHVYWYRQLPEEGLKFMVYLQKENIIDESGMPKERFSAEFPKEGPSILRIQQVVRGDSAAYFCASSPRTEPLNTEAFFGQGTRLTVV.

This chain connects TRBV27 to TRBJ1-1; D possibly corresponds to TRBD1 (6 bases). V gave up 10 bases and J gave up 4 bases, with 28 bases separating them. Germline CDR1 reads MNHEY; CDR2 reads SMNVEV (reference sequence). This CDR3 spans 17 amino acids. The DNA for the CDR3 is TGTGCCACTCCGGACAGTCACGGAAGGCTGGAAGGCACTGAAGCTTTCTTT. Translated: CATPDSHGRLEGTEAFF.

The CDR3 sequence: CASSLGPFYGYTF. The CDR3 DNA reads as TGTGCCAGCAGTTTAGGGCCTTTCTATGGCTACACCTTC. This rearrangement joins TRBV12-3 or TRBV12-4 to TRBJ1-2, with D hard to call. V lost 1 base to trimming and J lost 4 bases, with 7 bases between them. The CDR3 consists of 13 residues.

The J gene is TRBJ2-1, the V gene TRBV6-2 or TRBV6-3, with D perhaps matching TRBD1 (6 bases). This CDR3 has 11 residues. Trimming shortened V by 4 bases and J by 12 bases, and 10 bases separated the two germline ends. Germline-derived CDR1 and CDR2 are MNHEY and SVGEGT. This chain's CDR3 is CASSWGQGQFF. The CDR3 DNA reads TGTGCCAGCAGTTGGGGACAAGGGCAGTTCTTC.

The chain recombines TRBV3-1 (or the pseudogene TRBV3-2) with TRBJ2-5; unclear D gene. Germline CDR1 LGHDT, CDR2 YNNKEL (reference sequence). Trimming took 5 bases from V and 5 from J, leaving 21 bases between them. CDR3 length: 16 amino acids. CDR3 residues: CASSLPRHTRRETQYF. The CDR3 coding sequence is TGTGCCAGCAGCTTACCCCGGCACACCCGGCGGGAGACCCAGTACTTC.

The chain couples TRBV4-1 to TRBJ2-1; D unclear. The CDR3 totals 15 residues. V was pared by 4 bases and J by 4 bases, with 14 bases between. Germline CDR1 reads MGHRA; CDR2 reads YSYEKL. CDR3 region: CASSLSGRIYNEQFF. In DNA, the CDR3 is TGCGCCAGCAGCCTCTCAGGACGGATTTACAATGAGCAGTTCTTC.

This clone was seen once. This chain links TRBV28 with TRBJ2-7; D could derive from TRBD1 or TRBD2 (5 bases each). There are 16 residues in the CDR3. The V end lost 1 base, the J end lost 5 bases, and 18 bases lay between the germline ends. Germline-derived CDR1 and CDR2 are MDHEN and SYDVKM. The CDR3 DNA follows: TGTGCCAGCAGTTTATTGGCCTCTGGGACCGCTAACGAGCAGTACTTC. Amino acids: CASSLLASGTANEQYF.

This chain uses TRBV28 with TRBJ1-3; D uncertain. The CDR3 covers 14 residues. Trimming pared 3 bases from V and 0 bases from J, leaving 6 bases between. Germline CDR1 MDHEN, CDR2 SYDVKM. CDR3 bases: TGTGCCAGCAGTTTCTCTAACTCTGGAAACACCATATATTTT. It translates to CASSFSNSGNTIYF.

The chain carries TRBV19 and TRBJ2-2; no clear D gene. The V gene's germline CDR1 is LNHDA and CDR2 SQIVND (reference sequence). V dropped 3 bases and J dropped 4 bases, with 12 bases sitting between them. The CDR3 is 15 amino acids. DNA of the CDR3: TGTGCCAGTAGTATTTCAAAACGGTCCACCGGGGAGCTGTTTTTT. Protein: CASSISKRSTGELFF.

The gene calls are TRBV7-9 and TRBJ1-1; D unclear. V lost 1 base, J lost 0 bases, and 9 bases lay in between. The germline gives CDR1 SEHNR, CDR2 FQNEAQ (reference sequence). This CDR3 has 15 amino acids. The CDR3 loop is CASSLDVQMNTEAFF. CDR3 nucleotide sequence: TGTGCCAGCAGCTTAGATGTTCAGATGAACACTGAAGCTTTCTTT.

This chain joins TRBV19 and TRBJ1-1; 8 nucleotides line up with TRBD1. This CDR3 spans 15 amino acids. Trimming cost V 5 bases and J 1 base; bases outside gene matches: 6. Germline V gene sequence: CDR1 LNHDA, CDR2 SQIVND (reference sequence). For the CDR3, the DNA is TGTGCCAGTAGTTCAACCGGGACAGGGAACACTGAAGCTTTCTTT. It yields the protein CASSSTGTGNTEAFF. Filled out from reference TRBV19 and TRBJ1-1, the complete variable domain reads DGGITQSPKYLFRKEGQNVTLSCEQNLNHDAMYWYRQDPGQGLRLIYYSQIVNDFQKGDIAEGYSVSREKKESFPLTVTSAQKNPTAFYLCASSSTGTGNTEAFFGQGTRLTVV.